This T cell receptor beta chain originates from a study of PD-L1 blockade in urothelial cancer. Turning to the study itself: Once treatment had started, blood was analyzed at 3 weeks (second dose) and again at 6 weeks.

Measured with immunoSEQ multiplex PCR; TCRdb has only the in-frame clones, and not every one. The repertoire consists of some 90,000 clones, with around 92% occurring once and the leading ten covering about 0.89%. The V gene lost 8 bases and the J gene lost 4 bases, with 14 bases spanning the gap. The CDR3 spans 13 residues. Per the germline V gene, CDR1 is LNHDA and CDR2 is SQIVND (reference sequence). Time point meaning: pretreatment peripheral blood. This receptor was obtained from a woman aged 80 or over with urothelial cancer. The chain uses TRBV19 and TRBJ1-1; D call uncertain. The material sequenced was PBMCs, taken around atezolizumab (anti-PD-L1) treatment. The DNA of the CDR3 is TGTGCCAGTCGCGAGATAACCACCACTGAAGCTTTCTTT. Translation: CASREITTTEAFF.